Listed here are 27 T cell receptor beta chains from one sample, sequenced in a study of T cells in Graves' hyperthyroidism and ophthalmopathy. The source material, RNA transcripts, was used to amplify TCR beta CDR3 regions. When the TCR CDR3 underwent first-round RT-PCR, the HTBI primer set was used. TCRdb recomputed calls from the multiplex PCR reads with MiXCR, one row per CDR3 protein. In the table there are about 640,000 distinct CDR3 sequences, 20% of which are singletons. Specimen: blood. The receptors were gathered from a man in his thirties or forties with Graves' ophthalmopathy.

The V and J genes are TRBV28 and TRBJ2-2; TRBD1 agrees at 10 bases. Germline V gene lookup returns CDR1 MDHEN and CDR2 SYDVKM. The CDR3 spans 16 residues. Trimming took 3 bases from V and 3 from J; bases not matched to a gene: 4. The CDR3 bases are TGTGCCAGCAGTTTTTTAGGGACAGGGGACACCGGGGAGCTGTTTTTT. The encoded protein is CASSFLGTGDTGELFF.

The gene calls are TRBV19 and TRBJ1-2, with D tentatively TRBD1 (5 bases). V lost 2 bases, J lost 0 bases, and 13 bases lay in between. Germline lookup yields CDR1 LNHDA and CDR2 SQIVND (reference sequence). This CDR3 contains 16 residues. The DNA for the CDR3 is TGTGCCAGTAGTATAACCGGGACGAAAGCTAACTATGGCTACACCTTC. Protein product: CASSITGTKANYGYTF.

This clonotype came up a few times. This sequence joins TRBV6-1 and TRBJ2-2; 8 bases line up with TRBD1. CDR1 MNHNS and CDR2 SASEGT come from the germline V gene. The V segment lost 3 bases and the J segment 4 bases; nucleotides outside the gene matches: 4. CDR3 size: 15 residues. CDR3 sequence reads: CASSDLTGATGELFF. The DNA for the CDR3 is TGTGCCAGCAGTGACCTGACAGGGGCCACCGGGGAGCTGTTTTTT.

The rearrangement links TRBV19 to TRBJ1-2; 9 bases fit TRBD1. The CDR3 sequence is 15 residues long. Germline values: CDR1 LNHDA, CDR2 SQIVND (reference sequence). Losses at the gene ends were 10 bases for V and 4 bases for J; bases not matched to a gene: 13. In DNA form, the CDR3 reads TGTGCCACCTTAGGCCCGGGACAGGGCGTCTATGGCTACACCTTC. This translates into CATLGPGQGVYGYTF.

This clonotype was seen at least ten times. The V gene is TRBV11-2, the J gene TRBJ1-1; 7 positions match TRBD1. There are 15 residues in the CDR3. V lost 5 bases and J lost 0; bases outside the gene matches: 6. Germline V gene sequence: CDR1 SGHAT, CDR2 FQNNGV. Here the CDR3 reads CASSGNRGMNTEAFF. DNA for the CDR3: TGTGCCAGCAGCGGGAACAGGGGTATGAACACTGAAGCTTTCTTT.

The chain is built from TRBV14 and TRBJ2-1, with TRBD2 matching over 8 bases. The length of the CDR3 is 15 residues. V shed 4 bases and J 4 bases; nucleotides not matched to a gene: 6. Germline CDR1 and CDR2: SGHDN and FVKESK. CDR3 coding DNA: TGTGCCAGCAGCCCATCGGGACTAGTTTACAATGAGCAGTTCTTC. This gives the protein CASSPSGLVYNEQFF. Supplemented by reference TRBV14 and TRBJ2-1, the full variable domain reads EAGVTQFPSHSVIEKGQTVTLRCDPISGHDNLYWYRRVMGKEIKFLLHFVKESKQDESGMPNNRFLAERTGGTYSTLKVQPAELEDSGVYFCASSPSGLVYNEQFFGPGTRLTVL.

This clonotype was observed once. Written as DNA, the CDR3 is TGTGCCAGCATCCGGGGGCTCGGGACGGCTTCCTACGAGCAGTACTTC. Protein: CASIRGLGTASYEQYF. This chain links TRBV6-1 with TRBJ2-7; perhaps D is TRBD1 or TRBD2 (6 bases each). Trimming left V 7 bases short and J 1 base short, with 20 bases between. This CDR3 region has 16 residues. Germline values: CDR1 MNHNS, CDR2 SASEGT.

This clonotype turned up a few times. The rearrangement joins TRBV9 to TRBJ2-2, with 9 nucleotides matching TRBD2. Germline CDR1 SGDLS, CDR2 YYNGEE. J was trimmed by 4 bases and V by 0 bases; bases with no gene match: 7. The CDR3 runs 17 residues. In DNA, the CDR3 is TGTGCCAGCAGCGTAGGCCGGACTAGCGTAGGCACCGGGGAGCTGTTTTTT. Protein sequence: CASSVGRTSVGTGELFF.

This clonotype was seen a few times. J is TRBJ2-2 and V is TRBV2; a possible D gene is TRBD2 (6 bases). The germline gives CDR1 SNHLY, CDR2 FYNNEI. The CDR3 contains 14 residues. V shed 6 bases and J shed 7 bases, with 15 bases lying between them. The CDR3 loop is CASRGETGSGELFF. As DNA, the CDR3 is TGTGCCAGCAGGGGGGAGACCGGGAGCGGGGAGCTGTTTTTT.

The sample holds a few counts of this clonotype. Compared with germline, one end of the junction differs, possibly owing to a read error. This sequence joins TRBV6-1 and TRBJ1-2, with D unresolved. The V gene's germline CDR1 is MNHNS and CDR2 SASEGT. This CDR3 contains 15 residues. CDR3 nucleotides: TGTGCCAGCAGTGAATATCGGCAGCAAACTTATGACTACACCTTC. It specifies CASSEYRQQTYDYTF.

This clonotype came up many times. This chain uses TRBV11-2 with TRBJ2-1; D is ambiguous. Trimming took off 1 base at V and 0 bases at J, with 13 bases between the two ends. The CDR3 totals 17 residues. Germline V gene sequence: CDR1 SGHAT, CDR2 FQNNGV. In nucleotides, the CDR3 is TGTGCCAGCAGCTTAGTCCCCTCGAGTAGCTCCTACAATGAGCAGTTCTTC. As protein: CASSLVPSSSSYNEQFF.

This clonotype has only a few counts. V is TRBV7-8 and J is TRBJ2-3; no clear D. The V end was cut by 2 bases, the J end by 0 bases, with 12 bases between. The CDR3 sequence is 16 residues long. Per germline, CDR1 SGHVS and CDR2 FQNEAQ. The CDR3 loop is CASSLMNTPSTDTQYF. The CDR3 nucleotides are TGTGCCAGCAGCTTAATGAATACTCCTAGCACAGATACGCAGTATTTT.

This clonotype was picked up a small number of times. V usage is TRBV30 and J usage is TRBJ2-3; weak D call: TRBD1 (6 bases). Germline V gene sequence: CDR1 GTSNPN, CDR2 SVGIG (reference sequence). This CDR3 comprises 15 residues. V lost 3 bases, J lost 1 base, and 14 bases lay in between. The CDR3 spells CAWSPGTTGTDTQYF. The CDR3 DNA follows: TGTGCCTGGAGCCCCGGGACAACCGGCACAGATACGCAGTATTTT.

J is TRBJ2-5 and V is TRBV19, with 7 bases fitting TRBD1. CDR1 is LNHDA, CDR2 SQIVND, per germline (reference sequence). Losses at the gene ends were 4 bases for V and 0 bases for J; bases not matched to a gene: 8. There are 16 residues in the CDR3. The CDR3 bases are TGTGCCAGTAGTACCGGGACAGAGACGTACCAAGAGACCCAGTACTTC. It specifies CASSTGTETYQETQYF.

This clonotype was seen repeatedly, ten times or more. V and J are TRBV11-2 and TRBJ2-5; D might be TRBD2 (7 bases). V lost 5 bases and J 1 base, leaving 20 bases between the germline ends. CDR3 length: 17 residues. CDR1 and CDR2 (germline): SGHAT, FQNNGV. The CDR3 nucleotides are TGTGCCAGCAGCGCTTTGGGGGGAGGGGGGAGCCAAGAGACCCAGTACTTC. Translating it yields CASSALGGGGSQETQYF. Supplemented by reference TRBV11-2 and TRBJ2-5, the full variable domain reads EAGVAQSPRYKIIEKRQSVAFWCNPISGHATLYWYQQILGQGPKLLIQFQNNGVVDDSQLPKDRFSAERLKGVDSTLKIQPAKLEDSAVYLCASSALGGGGSQETQYFGPGTRLLVL.

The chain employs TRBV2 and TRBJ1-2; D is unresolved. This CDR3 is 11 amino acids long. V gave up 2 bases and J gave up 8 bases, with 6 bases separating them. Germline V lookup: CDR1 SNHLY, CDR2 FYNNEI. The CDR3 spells CASSELGGYTF. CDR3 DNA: TGTGCCAGCAGTGAACTGGGGGGCTACACCTTC.

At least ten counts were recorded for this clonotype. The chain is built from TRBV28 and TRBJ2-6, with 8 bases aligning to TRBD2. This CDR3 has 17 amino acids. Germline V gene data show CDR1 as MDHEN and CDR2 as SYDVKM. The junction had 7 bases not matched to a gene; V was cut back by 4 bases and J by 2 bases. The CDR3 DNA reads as TGTGCCAGCAGTTCCCCCGCGGGGGGAGCTGGGGCCAACGTCCTGACTTTC. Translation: CASSSPAGGAGANVLTF.

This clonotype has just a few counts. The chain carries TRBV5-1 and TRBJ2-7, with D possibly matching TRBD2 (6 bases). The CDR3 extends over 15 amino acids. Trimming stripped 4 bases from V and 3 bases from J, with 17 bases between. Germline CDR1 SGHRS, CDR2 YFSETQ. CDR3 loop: CASSNPTMRDYEQYF. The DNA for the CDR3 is TGCGCCAGCAGCAACCCCACCATGCGGGACTACGAGCAGTACTTC.

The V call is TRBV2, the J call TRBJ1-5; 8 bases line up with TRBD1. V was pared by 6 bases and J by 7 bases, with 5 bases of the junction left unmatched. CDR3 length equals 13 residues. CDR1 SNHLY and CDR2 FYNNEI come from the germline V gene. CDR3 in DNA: TGTGCCAGCAGCGTAAACAGGGGGCAGCCCCAGCATTTT. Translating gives CASSVNRGQPQHF. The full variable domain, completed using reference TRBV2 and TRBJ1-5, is EPEVTQTPSHQVTQMGQEVILRCVPISNHLYFYWYRQILGQKVEFLVSFYNNEISEKSEIFDDQFSVERPDGSNFTLKIRSTKLEDSAMYFCASSVNRGQPQHFGDGTRLSIL.

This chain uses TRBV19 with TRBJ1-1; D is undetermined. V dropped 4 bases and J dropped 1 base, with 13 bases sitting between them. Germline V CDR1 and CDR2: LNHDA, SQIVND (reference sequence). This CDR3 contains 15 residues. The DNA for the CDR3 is TGTGCCAGTAGTAACCCTGGACGGGAGAACACTGAAGCTTTCTTT. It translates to CASSNPGRENTEAFF.

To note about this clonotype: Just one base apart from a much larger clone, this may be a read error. CDR3 nucleotide sequence: TGTGCCAGCAGTTGGGGCGTGTACGCTGAAGCTTTCTTT. Its translation is CASSWGVYAEAFF. The chain couples TRBV6-9 to TRBJ1-1, with D tentatively TRBD1 (5 bases). The germline CDR1 and CDR2 sequences are MNHGY and SVAAGI. Trimming removed 4 bases from V and 6 bases from J, with 12 bases in between. This CDR3 comprises 13 residues.

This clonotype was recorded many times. The CDR3 DNA is TGTGCCAGCAGCTTAGGAGGGACTACATACAATGAGCAGTTCTTC. Translation gives CASSLGGTTYNEQFF. This rearrangement joins TRBV7-2 to TRBJ2-1, with TRBD2 matching over 7 bases. Germline-derived CDR1 and CDR2 are SGHTA and FQGNSA. The CDR3 spans 15 residues. With 1 base clipped from V and 4 bases from J, the junction kept 4 bases outside the gene matches.

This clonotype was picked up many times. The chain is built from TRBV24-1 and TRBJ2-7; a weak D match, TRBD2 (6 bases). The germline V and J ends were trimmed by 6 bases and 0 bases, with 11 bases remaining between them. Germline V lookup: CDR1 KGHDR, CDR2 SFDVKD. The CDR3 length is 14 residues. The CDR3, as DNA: TGTGCCACCAGTCACGGAGGGAGCTCCTACGAGCAGTACTTC. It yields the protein CATSHGGSSYEQYF.

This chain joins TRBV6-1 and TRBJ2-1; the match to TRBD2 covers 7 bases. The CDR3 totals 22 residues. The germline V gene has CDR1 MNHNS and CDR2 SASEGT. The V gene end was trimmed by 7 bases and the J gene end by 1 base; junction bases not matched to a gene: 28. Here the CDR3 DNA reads TGTGCCAGCAAGCCGGGCCGTGTGGGGGGGACTCCCCGAGGGGCTTCCTACAATGAGCAGTTCTTC. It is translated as CASKPGRVGGTPRGASYNEQFF.

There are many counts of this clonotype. The DNA of the CDR3 is TGCGCCAGCAGCGACTTGGACAGCTGGAACACTGAAGCTTTCTTT. It is translated as CASSDLDSWNTEAFF. The chain couples TRBV5-1 to TRBJ1-1; a possible D gene is TRBD1 (6 bases). CDR1 is SGHRS, CDR2 YFSETQ, per germline. V was clipped by 4 bases and J by 1 base, with 14 bases between them. The CDR3 consists of 15 residues. Based on the CDR3 plus reference TRBV5-1 and TRBJ1-1, the full variable domain is KAGVTQTPRYLIKTRGQQVTLSCSPISGHRSVSWYQQTPGQGLQFLFEYFSETQRNKGNFPGRFSGRQFSNSRSEMNVSTLELGDSALYLCASSDLDSWNTEAFFGQGTRLTVV.

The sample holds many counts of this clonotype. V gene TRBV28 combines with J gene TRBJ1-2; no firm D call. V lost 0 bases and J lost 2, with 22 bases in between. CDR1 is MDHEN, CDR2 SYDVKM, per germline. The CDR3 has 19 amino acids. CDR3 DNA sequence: TGTGCCAGCAGTTTATGGGGGTTCTACATACGGCCGGAAAACTATGGCTACACCTTC. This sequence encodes CASSLWGFYIRPENYGYTF.

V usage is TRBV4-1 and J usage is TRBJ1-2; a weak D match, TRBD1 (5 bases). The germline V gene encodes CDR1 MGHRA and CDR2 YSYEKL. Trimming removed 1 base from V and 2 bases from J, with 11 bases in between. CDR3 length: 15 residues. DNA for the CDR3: TGCGCCAGCAGCCAAGGTTATCGGGGGAACTATGGCTACACCTTC. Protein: CASSQGYRGNYGYTF.